This T cell receptor beta chain was sequenced during a study of shared clonotypes between healthy human individuals. Overall study context: The study used three CD4 naive, three CD4 memory, two CD8 naive and one CD8 memory plate per donor.

CD45RA-negative memory and CD45RA+ naive subsets were split from the CD4+ cells. The assay used deep level. Sequencing was performed with immunoSEQ multiplex PCR; in TCRdb, only in-frame clones are kept and a portion is missing. The data contain 500,000 to 550,000 clones, approximately 94% of them seen just once; the ten biggest clones take up about 0.064%. Trimming removed 5 bases from V and 5 bases from J, with 13 bases in between. This CDR3 spans 13 amino acids. From germline, CDR1 is SGHTS and CDR2 YDEGEE. The sample taken for sequencing was naive CD4+ T cells sorted from blood. The subset is: CD45RA+ positively selected. The chain employs TRBV5-8 and TRBJ2-5; either TRBD1 or TRBD2 may supply D (5 bases each). This clonotype was obtained from a young woman in good health. The CDR3 loop reads CASRYRGSETQYF. In nucleotides, the CDR3 is TGTGCCAGCAGATACCGGGGCTCCGAGACCCAGTACTTC.